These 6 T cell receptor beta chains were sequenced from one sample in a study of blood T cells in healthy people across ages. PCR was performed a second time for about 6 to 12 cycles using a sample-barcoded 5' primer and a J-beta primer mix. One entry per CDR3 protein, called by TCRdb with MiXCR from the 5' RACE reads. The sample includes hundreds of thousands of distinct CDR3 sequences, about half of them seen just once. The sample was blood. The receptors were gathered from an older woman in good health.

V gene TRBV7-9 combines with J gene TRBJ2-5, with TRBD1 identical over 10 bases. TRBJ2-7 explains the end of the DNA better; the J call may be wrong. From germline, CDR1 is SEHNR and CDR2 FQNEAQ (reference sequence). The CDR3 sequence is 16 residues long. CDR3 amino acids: CASSPSDRGRDDEQYF. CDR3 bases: TGTGCCAGCAGCCCGAGCGACAGGGGGCGCGACGACGAGCAGTACTTC.

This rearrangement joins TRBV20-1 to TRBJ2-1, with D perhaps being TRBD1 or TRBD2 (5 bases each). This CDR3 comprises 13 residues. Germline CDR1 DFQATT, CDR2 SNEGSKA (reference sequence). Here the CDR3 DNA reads TGCGGACTGGTCCAGGGTAGGGACAATGAGCAGTTCTTC. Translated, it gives CGLVQGRDNEQFF.

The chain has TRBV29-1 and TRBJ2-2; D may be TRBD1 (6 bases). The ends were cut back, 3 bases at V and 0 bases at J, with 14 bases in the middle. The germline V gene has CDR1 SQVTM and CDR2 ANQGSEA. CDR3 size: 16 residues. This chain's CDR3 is CSVDIGGLSNTGELFF. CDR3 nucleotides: TGCAGCGTTGACATAGGGGGATTGTCGAACACCGGGGAGCTGTTTTTT.

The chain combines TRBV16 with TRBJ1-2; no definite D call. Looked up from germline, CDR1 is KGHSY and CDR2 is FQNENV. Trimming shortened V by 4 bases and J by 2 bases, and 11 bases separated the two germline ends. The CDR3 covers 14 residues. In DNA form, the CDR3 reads TGTGCCAGCAGCCCGGCGGGTGGGAACTATGGCTACACCTTC. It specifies CASSPAGGNYGYTF.

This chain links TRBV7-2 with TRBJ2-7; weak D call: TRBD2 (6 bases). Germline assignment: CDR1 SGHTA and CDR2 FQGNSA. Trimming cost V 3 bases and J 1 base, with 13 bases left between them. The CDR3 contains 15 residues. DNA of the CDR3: TGTGCCAGCAGCTTTCGGGCTAGCGATTCCTACGAGCAGTACTTC. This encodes CASSFRASDSYEQYF.

In DNA, the CDR3 is TGTGCCAGCAGCCGACCAGCAGGGTCGACTTCACCCCTCCACTTT. It is translated as CASSRPAGSTSPLHF. This rearrangement joins TRBV4-2 to TRBJ1-6, with D maybe TRBD1 (5 bases). Germline V lookup: CDR1 LGHNA, CDR2 YNFKEQ. Trimming stripped 4 bases from V and 9 bases from J, with 16 bases between. There are 15 residues in the CDR3.